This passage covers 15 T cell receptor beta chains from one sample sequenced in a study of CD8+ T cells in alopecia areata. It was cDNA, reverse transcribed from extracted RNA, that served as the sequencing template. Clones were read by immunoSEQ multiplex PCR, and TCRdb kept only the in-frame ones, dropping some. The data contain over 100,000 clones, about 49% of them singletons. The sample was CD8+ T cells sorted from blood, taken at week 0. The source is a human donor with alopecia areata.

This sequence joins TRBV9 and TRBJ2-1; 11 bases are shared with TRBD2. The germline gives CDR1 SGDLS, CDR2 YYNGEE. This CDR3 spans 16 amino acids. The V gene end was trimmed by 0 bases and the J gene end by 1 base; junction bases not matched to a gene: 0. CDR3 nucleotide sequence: TGTGCCAGCAGCGTAGGACTAGCGGGGTCCTACAATGAGCAGTTCTTC. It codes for CASSVGLAGSYNEQFF.

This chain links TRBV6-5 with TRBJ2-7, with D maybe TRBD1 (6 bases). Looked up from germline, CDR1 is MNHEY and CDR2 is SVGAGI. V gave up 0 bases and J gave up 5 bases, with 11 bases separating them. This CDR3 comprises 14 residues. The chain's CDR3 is CASSYSQGPNEQYF. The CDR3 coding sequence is TGTGCCAGCAGTTACTCACAGGGCCCCAACGAGCAGTACTTC.

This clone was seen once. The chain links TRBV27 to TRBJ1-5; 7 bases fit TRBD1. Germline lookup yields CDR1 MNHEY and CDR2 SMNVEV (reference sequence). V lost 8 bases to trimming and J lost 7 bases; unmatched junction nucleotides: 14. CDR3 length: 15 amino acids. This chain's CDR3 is CASQRGAGGNQPQHF. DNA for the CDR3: TGTGCCAGCCAACGGGGGGCAGGGGGGAACCAGCCCCAGCATTTT.

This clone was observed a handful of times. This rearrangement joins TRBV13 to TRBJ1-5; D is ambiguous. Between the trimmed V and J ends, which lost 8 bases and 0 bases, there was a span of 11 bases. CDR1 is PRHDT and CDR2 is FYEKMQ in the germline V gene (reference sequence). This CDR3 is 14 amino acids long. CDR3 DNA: TGTGCCAGCTCGGACGGGTATAGCAATCAGCCCCAGCATTTT. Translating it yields CASSDGYSNQPQHF.

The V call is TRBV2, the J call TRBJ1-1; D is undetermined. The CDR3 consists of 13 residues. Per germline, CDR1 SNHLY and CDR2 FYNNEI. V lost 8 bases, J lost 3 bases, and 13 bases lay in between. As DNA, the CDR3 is TGTGCCAGCCAAGACGAGGAGTACACTGAAGCTTTCTTT. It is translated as CASQDEEYTEAFF.

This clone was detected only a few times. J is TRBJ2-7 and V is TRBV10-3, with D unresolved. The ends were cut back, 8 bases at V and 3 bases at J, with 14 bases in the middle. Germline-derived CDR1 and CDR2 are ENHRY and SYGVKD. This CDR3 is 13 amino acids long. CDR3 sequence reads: CAIADPPHYEQYF. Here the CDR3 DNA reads TGTGCCATCGCGGATCCCCCCCACTACGAGCAGTACTTC.

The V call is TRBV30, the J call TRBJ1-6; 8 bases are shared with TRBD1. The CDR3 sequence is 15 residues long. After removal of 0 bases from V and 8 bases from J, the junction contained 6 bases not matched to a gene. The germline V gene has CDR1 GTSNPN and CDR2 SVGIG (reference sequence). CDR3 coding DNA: TGTGCCTGGAGTGTTCCCGGACAGGGCGATTCACCCCTCCACTTT. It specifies CAWSVPGQGDSPLHF.

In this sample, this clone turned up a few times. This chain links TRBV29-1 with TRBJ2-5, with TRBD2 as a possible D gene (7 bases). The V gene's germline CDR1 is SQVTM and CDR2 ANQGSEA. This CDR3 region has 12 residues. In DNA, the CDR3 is TGCAGTGGCGGGGGCTATACGGAGACCCAGTACTTC. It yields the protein CSGGGYTETQYF.

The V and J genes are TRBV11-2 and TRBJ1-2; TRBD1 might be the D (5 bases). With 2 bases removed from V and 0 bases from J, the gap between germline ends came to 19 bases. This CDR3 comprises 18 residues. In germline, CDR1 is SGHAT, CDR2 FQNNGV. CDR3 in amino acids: CASSLRVAPDSTNYGYTF. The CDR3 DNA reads TGTGCCAGCAGCTTACGGGTAGCTCCAGACAGCACTAACTATGGCTACACCTTC.

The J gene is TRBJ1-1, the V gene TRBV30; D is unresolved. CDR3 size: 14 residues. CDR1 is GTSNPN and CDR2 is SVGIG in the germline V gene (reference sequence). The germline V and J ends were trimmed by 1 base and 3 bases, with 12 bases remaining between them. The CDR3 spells CAWSAGIWDTEAFF. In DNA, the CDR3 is TGTGCCTGGAGTGCCGGGATTTGGGACACTGAAGCTTTCTTT.

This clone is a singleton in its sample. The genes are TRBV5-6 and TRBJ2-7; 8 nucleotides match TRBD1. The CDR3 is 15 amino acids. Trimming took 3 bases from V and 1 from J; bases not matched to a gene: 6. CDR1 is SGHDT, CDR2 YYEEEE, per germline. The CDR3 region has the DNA TGTGCCAGCAGCTCCTTCGACAGGGGATCCTACGAGCAGTACTTC. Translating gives CASSSFDRGSYEQYF.

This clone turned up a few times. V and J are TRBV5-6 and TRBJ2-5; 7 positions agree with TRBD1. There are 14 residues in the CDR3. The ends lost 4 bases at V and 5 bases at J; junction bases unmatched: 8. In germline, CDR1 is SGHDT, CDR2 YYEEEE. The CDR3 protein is CASSPPTGFETQYF. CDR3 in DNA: TGTGCCAGCAGCCCGCCGACAGGGTTTGAGACCCAGTACTTC.

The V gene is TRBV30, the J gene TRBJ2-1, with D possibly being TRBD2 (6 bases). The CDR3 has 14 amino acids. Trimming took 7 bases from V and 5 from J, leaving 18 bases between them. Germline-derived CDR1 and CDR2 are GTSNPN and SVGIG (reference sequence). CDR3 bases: TGTGCCTTATACCTAGGGACTGGGGACAATGAGCAGTTCTTC. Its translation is CALYLGTGDNEQFF.

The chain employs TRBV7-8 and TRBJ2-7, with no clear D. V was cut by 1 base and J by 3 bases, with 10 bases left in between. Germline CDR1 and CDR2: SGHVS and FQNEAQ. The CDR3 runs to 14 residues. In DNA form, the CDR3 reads TGTGCCAGCAGCTTAGAAGAGAAGTTCTACGAGCAGTACTTC. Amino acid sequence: CASSLEEKFYEQYF.

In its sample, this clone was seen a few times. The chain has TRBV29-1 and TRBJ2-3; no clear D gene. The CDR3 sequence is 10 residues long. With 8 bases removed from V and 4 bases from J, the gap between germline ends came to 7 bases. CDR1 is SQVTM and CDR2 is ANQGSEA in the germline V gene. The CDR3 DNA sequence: TGCAGCCAAGGCCCAGATACGCAGTATTTT. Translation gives CSQGPDTQYF.